This T cell receptor beta chain was sequenced during a study of cytomegalovirus exposure and HLA in healthy donors. Overall study context: The same platform as the approximately 670 first-cohort repertoires was used for the 90 to 150 validation repertoires, a later analysis reported. Findings and caveats of the study: The dataset shows that most TCR sequences were rare, while some public TCRs occurred in many donors. Under in vitro conditions, three CMV-associated chains were confirmed as specific for CMV antigens.

This clone was detected only once. What it binds is unknown. Germline CDR1 is MNHNY and CDR2 is SVGAGI (reference sequence). With 4 bases removed from V and 1 base from J, the gap between germline ends came to 10 bases. CDR3 length equals 15 residues. Repertoires were generated with immunoSEQ multiplex PCR, while TCRdb's copy carries only in-frame clones and drops some. The sample shows 75,000 to 95,000 clones, around 96% of them seen only once. The sequenced sample consisted of PBMCs. The receptor comes from a man aged 18 to 29 in good health and CMV-seronegative. The chain couples TRBV6-6 to TRBJ2-2, with D unclear. The CDR3 nucleotides are TGTGCCAGCAGTTTACTCGAGCAGAACACCGGGGAGCTGTTTTTT. It codes for CASSLLEQNTGELFF.